This T cell receptor (beta chain) was found in a study of CD8 T cells in Susac syndrome. RNA in amounts of about 0.5 to 1 ug was reverse transcribed with random hexamers. By means of immunoSEQ multiplex PCR, TCR beta CDR3 spanning 54 Vbeta and 13 Jbeta underwent amplification. Each CDR3 protein is one row after TCRdb ran MiXCR on the immunoSEQ multiplex PCR reads. The data show around 300,000 distinct CDR3 sequences, just over 90% seen once. Trimming removed 2 bases from V and 8 bases from J, with 12 bases in between. This CDR3 has 13 amino acids. Per germline, CDR1 MGHRA and CDR2 YSYEKL. CD8+ and CD4+ T cells from blood underwent TCR beta sequencing, which was carried out in a high-throughput format.

The material sequenced was CD4+ T cells from PBMCs. The rearrangement links TRBV4-1 to TRBJ1-2; no definite D call. This TCR was recovered from a human donor with multiple sclerosis. The CDR3 spells CASSQSVAWGYTF. DNA of the CDR3: TGCGCCAGCAGCCAAAGTGTCGCCTGGGGCTACACCTTC.